This TCR beta chain was profiled in a study of T-cell reconstitution after alpha-beta-depleted transplantation in children. Study-level findings and limits: Expanded graft clones, several hundred of them, were reportedly the source of alpha-beta T cells about two months after transplant. Newly produced T cells mostly provided counts and TCRbeta diversity after one year, as hyperexpanded clones declined. The study traced high day-60 TCRbeta diversity in some patients to surviving recipient T cells and thymic progenitors.

It was with unique molecular identifiers that the TCRbeta library was prepared. TCRdb reanalysed the PCR reads using MiXCR and keeps one entry per CDR3 protein. The data contain around 580,000 distinct CDR3 sequences, 20% to 30% of them seen just once; the ten biggest clones take up approximately 39%. From germline, CDR1 is SGHAT and CDR2 FQDESV (reference sequence). The CDR3 contains 12 residues. Trimming took 5 bases from V and 2 from J, leaving 7 bases between them. This clonotype was counted many times. Its antigen is unidentified. The chain carries TRBV11-1 and TRBJ2-7; D uncertain. This sequence originates from a boy less than two years old with Wiskott-Aldrich syndrome, due to receive a stem cell transplant. The sample was PBMCs, taken before TCRalphabeta/CD19-depleted stem cell transplant. The CDR3 DNA reads TGTGCCAGCAGCCCCGGGCCCTACGAGCAGTACTTC. Its translation is CASSPGPYEQYF.